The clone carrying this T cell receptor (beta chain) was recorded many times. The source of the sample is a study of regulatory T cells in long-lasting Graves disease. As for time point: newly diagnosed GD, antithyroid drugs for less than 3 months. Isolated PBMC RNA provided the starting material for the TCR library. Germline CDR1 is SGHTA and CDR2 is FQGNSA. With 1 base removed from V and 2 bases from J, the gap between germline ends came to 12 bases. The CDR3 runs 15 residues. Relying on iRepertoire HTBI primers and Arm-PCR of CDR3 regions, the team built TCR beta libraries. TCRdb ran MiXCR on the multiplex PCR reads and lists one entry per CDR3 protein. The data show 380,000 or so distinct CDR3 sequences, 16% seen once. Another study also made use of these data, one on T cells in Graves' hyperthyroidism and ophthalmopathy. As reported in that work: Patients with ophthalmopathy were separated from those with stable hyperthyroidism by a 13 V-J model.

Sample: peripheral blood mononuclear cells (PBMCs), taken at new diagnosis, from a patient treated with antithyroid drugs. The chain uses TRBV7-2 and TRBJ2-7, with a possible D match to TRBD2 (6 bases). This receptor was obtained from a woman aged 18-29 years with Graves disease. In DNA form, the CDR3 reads TGTGCCAGCAGCTTAGGGGCTACGGGGGCCTACGAGCAGTACTTC. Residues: CASSLGATGAYEQYF. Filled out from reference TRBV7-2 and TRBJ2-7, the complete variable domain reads GAGVSQSPSNKVTEKGKDVELRCDPISGHTALYWYRQSLGQGLEFLIYFQGNSAPDKSGLPSDRFSAERTGGSVSTLTIQRTQQEDSAVYLCASSLGATGAYEQYFGPGTRLTVT.